This entry features one T cell receptor beta chain sequence. The sample belongs to a study of blood T cell repertoires in COVID-19. Study summary: PBMCs, B-cell-depleted T cells, or T cells provided the cDNA or gDNA that made up the material.

As handled by the study authors: Estimation of nucleated cell counts relied on the amplification of reference gene primers. Sequencing used immunoSEQ multiplex PCR; TCRdb keeps in-frame clones, though not all of them. V, J and clone size were drawn from that table, and D and trimming were deduced from the DNA. The table has tens of thousands of clones, roughly 86% seen once; the top ten hold around 1.3%. The CDR3 runs to 15 residues. V shed 0 bases, J shed 5 bases, and the junction held 5 bases outside the gene matches. Germline CDR1 and CDR2: SGHRS and YFSETQ. The chain links TRBV5-1 to TRBJ2-1, with 7 bases matching TRBD2. This TCR was recovered from a woman of 80 years or more with acute or convalescent COVID-19. Sequencing was carried out using peripheral blood. This chain's CDR3 is CASSLDPGGNNEQFF. The CDR3 bases are TGCGCCAGCAGCTTGGATCCGGGAGGCAACAATGAGCAGTTCTTC.